This is a list of T cell receptor beta chains from one sample in a study of CD8+CD57+ T cells in acquired aplastic anemia. TCRdb ran MiXCR on the reads and lists one entry per CDR3 protein. The sample lists about 100,000 distinct CDR3 sequences, under 60% occurring once. The sample taken for sequencing was sorted CD4+, CD8+, or CD8+CD57+ T cells (not recorded which) from PBMCs. These receptors were taken from a human donor in good health, serving as a control. Both conserved end residues are part of each CDR3. A D gene is named only where the DNA matches it firmly. Where a row states a size, it is once, few, many or the class of an expanded clone; other rows omit it.

v_call: TRBV7-2; j_call: TRBJ2-7; d_call: TRBD2; clone_size: -; cdr3_aa: CASSPLAGVYEQYF; cdr3_nt: TGTGCCAGCAGCCCGCTAGCGGGGGTTTACGAGCAGTACTTC
v_call: TRBV29-1; j_call: TRBJ1-1; d_call: TRBD1; clone_size: -; cdr3_aa: CSVLDPGTVNTEAFF; cdr3_nt: TGCAGCGTCCTCGATCCCGGGACAGTGAACACTGAAGCTTTCTTT
v_call: TRBV5-6; j_call: TRBJ2-3; d_call: -; clone_size: -; cdr3_aa: CASSPVDGIEDTQYF; cdr3_nt: TGTGCCAGCAGCCCCGTTGACGGGATCGAGGATACGCAGTATTTT
v_call: TRBV6-1; j_call: TRBJ2-2; d_call: TRBD2; clone_size: -; cdr3_aa: CASILAGGFYTGELFF; cdr3_nt: TGTGCCAGCATACTAGCGGGGGGTTTCTACACCGGGGAGCTGTTTTTT
v_call: TRBV19; j_call: TRBJ1-5; d_call: -; clone_size: many; cdr3_aa: CASSIGGLSNQPQHF; cdr3_nt: TGTGCCAGTAGTATTGGGGGTTTAAGCAATCAGCCCCAGCATTTT
v_call: TRBV12-3/TRBV12-4; j_call: TRBJ2-7; d_call: TRBD2; clone_size: few; cdr3_aa: CASRLAGGYEQYF; cdr3_nt: TGTGCCAGCAGGCTAGCGGGGGGCTACGAGCAGTACTTC
v_call: TRBV19; j_call: TRBJ2-7; d_call: -; clone_size: -; cdr3_aa: CASSIEERGEQYF; cdr3_nt: TGTGCCAGTAGTATAGAGGAACGCGGCGAGCAGTACTTC
v_call: TRBV5-1; j_call: TRBJ2-7; d_call: -; clone_size: many; cdr3_aa: CASSGSYEQYF; cdr3_nt: TGCGCCAGCAGCGGAAGCTACGAGCAGTACTTC
v_call: TRBV11-2; j_call: TRBJ1-6; d_call: -; clone_size: many; cdr3_aa: CASSLVLTRSNSPLHF; cdr3_nt: TGTGCCAGCAGCTTAGTCTTGACACGGAGCAATTCACCCCTCCACTTT
v_call: TRBV7-9; j_call: TRBJ2-3; d_call: -; clone_size: many; cdr3_aa: CASSYRIGVSNTQYF; cdr3_nt: TGTGCCAGCAGTTATCGGATAGGGGTCTCGAATACGCAGTATTTT
v_call: TRBV19; j_call: TRBJ2-1; d_call: -; clone_size: many; cdr3_aa: CASSLRDIYEQFF; cdr3_nt: TGTGCCAGTAGTCTGAGGGACATCTATGAGCAGTTCTTC
v_call: TRBV4-2; j_call: TRBJ1-1; d_call: TRBD1; clone_size: many; cdr3_aa: CASSEGGNTEAFF; cdr3_nt: TGTGCCAGCAGTGAAGGGGGCAACACTGAAGCTTTCTTT
v_call: TRBV5-1; j_call: TRBJ1-2; d_call: -; clone_size: -; cdr3_aa: CASSSRRDYGYTF; cdr3_nt: TGCGCCAGCAGCTCTCGACGAGACTATGGCTACACCTTC
v_call: TRBV24-1; j_call: TRBJ2-7; d_call: TRBD1; clone_size: -; cdr3_aa: CATSVGQGPRYEQYF; cdr3_nt: TGTGCCACCAGTGTTGGACAGGGGCCTCGCTACGAGCAGTACTTC
v_call: TRBV2; j_call: TRBJ2-7; d_call: TRBD1; clone_size: few; cdr3_aa: CATTRDREGYEQYF; cdr3_nt: TGTGCCACCACGAGAGACAGGGAAGGCTACGAGCAGTACTTC
v_call: TRBV19; j_call: TRBJ2-3; d_call: -; clone_size: -; cdr3_aa: CASSPQARTDTQYF; cdr3_nt: TGTGCCAGTAGTCCCCAGGCCCGCACAGATACGCAGTATTTT
v_call: TRBV7-9; j_call: TRBJ2-3; d_call: TRBD1; clone_size: once; cdr3_aa: CASRTGTGADTQYF; cdr3_nt: TGTGCCAGCAGAACCGGGACAGGGGCAGATACGCAGTATTTT
v_call: TRBV25-1; j_call: TRBJ2-2; d_call: -; clone_size: -; cdr3_aa: CASSEWDGTGELFF; cdr3_nt: TGTGCCAGCAGTGAATGGGACGGAACCGGGGAGCTGTTTTTT
v_call: TRBV24-1; j_call: TRBJ1-6; d_call: TRBD1; clone_size: -; cdr3_aa: CATSGTPTGGNSPLHF; cdr3_nt: TGTGCCACCAGTGGCACTCCGACAGGGGGGAATTCACCCCTCCACTTT
v_call: TRBV20-1; j_call: TRBJ2-7; d_call: TRBD1; clone_size: many; cdr3_aa: CSATDRDGYEQYF; cdr3_nt: TGCAGTGCTACGGACAGGGACGGTTACGAGCAGTACTTC
v_call: TRBV20-1; j_call: TRBJ2-1; d_call: TRBD1; clone_size: many; cdr3_aa: CSVDRSNEQFF; cdr3_nt: TGCAGCGTGGACAGGAGCAATGAGCAGTTCTTC
v_call: TRBV5-6; j_call: TRBJ1-6; d_call: -; clone_size: -; cdr3_aa: CASSFPQGSNSPLHF; cdr3_nt: TGTGCCAGCAGCTTCCCGCAGGGGTCTAATTCACCCCTCCACTTT
v_call: TRBV20-1; j_call: TRBJ2-3; d_call: -; clone_size: -; cdr3_aa: CSGGYDTQYF; cdr3_nt: TGCAGCGGGGGCTACGATACGCAGTATTTT
v_call: TRBV19; j_call: TRBJ2-1; d_call: TRBD2; clone_size: few; cdr3_aa: CASRTSGGGYNEQFF; cdr3_nt: TGTGCCAGTAGGACTAGCGGGGGAGGGTACAATGAGCAGTTCTTC
v_call: TRBV12-3/TRBV12-4; j_call: TRBJ1-1; d_call: -; clone_size: many; cdr3_aa: CASSLAYIFMNTEAFF; cdr3_nt: TGTGCCAGCAGTTTAGCTTACATATTCATGAACACTGAAGCTTTCTTT
v_call: TRBV15; j_call: TRBJ2-3; d_call: -; clone_size: many; cdr3_aa: CATSRRRMPTDTQYF; cdr3_nt: TGTGCCACCAGTCGGAGGCGGATGCCCACAGATACGCAGTATTTT
v_call: TRBV10-3; j_call: TRBJ1-6; d_call: TRBD1; clone_size: -; cdr3_aa: CAISAGTASNSPLHF; cdr3_nt: TGTGCCATCAGTGCCGGGACAGCGAGTAATTCACCCCTCCACTTT
v_call: TRBV7-2; j_call: TRBJ2-1; d_call: -; clone_size: -; cdr3_aa: CASRHGTSDEQFF; cdr3_nt: TGTGCCAGCAGACACGGGACATCCGATGAGCAGTTCTTC
v_call: TRBV29-1; j_call: TRBJ1-1; d_call: -; clone_size: -; cdr3_aa: CSVEDLHSGAEAFF; cdr3_nt: TGCAGCGTTGAAGATCTGCACAGCGGCGCTGAAGCTTTCTTT
v_call: TRBV2; j_call: TRBJ2-3; d_call: -; clone_size: few; cdr3_aa: CANGQMPDTQYF; cdr3_nt: TGTGCCAACGGACAGATGCCAGATACGCAGTATTTT
v_call: TRBV15; j_call: TRBJ1-2; d_call: TRBD1; clone_size: -; cdr3_aa: CATSRDGGQGDYGYTF; cdr3_nt: TGTGCCACCAGCAGAGATGGGGGACAGGGTGACTATGGCTACACCTTC
v_call: TRBV5-1; j_call: TRBJ2-1; d_call: TRBD1; clone_size: many; cdr3_aa: CASERQGVLNSEQFF; cdr3_nt: TGCGCCAGTGAACGACAGGGGGTCCTTAATAGTGAGCAGTTCTTC
v_call: TRBV25-1; j_call: TRBJ1-6; d_call: TRBD1; clone_size: once; cdr3_aa: CASSGGGRGAYNSPLHF; cdr3_nt: TGTGCCAGCAGTGGGGGGGGCAGGGGGGCGTATAATTCACCCCTCCACTTT
v_call: TRBV10-3; j_call: TRBJ2-5; d_call: -; clone_size: few; cdr3_aa: CAISESTGQGTQYF; cdr3_nt: TGTGCCATCAGTGAGTCAACCGGTCAAGGGACCCAGTACTTC
v_call: TRBV12-3/TRBV12-4; j_call: TRBJ1-3; d_call: TRBD1; clone_size: many; cdr3_aa: CASRGQRLSGNTIYF; cdr3_nt: TGTGCCAGCAGGGGACAGCGACTCTCTGGAAACACCATATATTTT
v_call: TRBV25-1; j_call: TRBJ2-5; d_call: TRBD2; clone_size: -; cdr3_aa: CASSLAGRGEETQYF; cdr3_nt: TGTGCCAGCAGCTTGGCCGGGAGGGGCGAAGAGACCCAGTACTTC